Listed below are T cell receptor beta chains from one sample, sequenced in a study of OX40 agonist ivuxolimab in advanced cancers. Sequencing used immunoSEQ multiplex PCR; TCRdb keeps in-frame clones, though not all of them. The table has fewer than 85,000 clones, 75% to 90% seen once; the top ten hold more than 0.7%. The input for sequencing was CD4+ or CD8+ T cells sorted from blood, taken in a trial of the OX40 agonist ivuxolimab. Receptors originate from an adult with an advanced solid tumor such as melanoma, head and neck, liver or kidney cancer. The conserved cysteine and the conserved F or W are not part of the CDR3 here.

V gene	J gene	CDR3 protein
TRBV7-3	TRBJ2-7	EEQDTAQYKPSYEQY
TRBV5-4	TRBJ1-4	ASNRVTGEKNEKLF
TRBV11-3	TRBJ2-7	ASSLGGHPYEQY
TRBV2	TRBJ2-7	ASSVGQKQY
TRBV9	TRBJ1-6	ASSPRGVSPLH
TRBV11-2	TRBJ2-3	ASSLGRGRGASTDTQY
TRBV7-9	TRBJ2-7	ASTPGSSTYEQY
TRBV27	TRBJ2-5	ASSLNRQGIETQY
TRBV30	TRBJ1-2	AWSELDSYGYT
TRBV5-8	TRBJ1-6	ASSLVQTRSSPLH
TRBV30	TRBJ1-6	AWSVQAYNSPLH
TRBV20-1	TRBJ2-2	SSPGELF
TRBV11-2	TRBJ2-5	ASSLVPGTQY
TRBV4-2	TRBJ1-6	ASSQVLRQSSNSPLH
TRBV14	TRBJ1-1	ASSLPPGQGNTEAF
TRBV29-1	TRBJ2-7	SVSGLASYEQY
TRBV9	TRBJ2-2	ASSVSSNTGELF
TRBV21-1	TRBJ2-7	ASSMYEQY
TRBV11-3	TRBJ2-2	ASSLGGQNTGELF
TRBV27	TRBJ2-7	ASRNDRGYIRQY
TRBV9	TRBJ2-7	ASSVDSNSLHEQY
TRBV29-1	TRBJ2-1	SVKDPGLGNNEQF
TRBV7-3	TRBJ2-2	ASSLTGENTGELF
TRBV2	TRBJ2-7	ASSVDRGQREQY
TRBV6-5	TRBJ2-1	ATTLLAGDNEQF
TRBV7-9	TRBJ1-1	ASSALRDTEAF
TRBV25-1	TRBJ2-7	ASSAPGTGGYEQY
TRBV2	TRBJ1-3	ASTTGLHTFQSSGNTIY
TRBV2	TRBJ2-3	ASRGTGGYTDTQY
TRBV10-2	TRBJ1-2	ASSDGTGANYGYT
TRBV6-6	TRBJ1-6	ASSPGGTNSPLH
TRBV4-2	TRBJ1-1	ASSQGQGDRITEAF
TRBV11-2	TRBJ2-7	ASSLDGGLGEQY
TRBV4-3	TRBJ1-5	ASSQTPGLA
TRBV30	TRBJ2-7	AWSVPGSSYEQY
TRBV18	TRBJ2-2	ASSPFGQGASGELF
TRBV6-5	TRBJ2-2	ASSSTGGLIGELF
TRBV28	TRBJ1-6	ASSPWGMDNSPLH
TRBV4-2	TRBJ1-1	ASSPQRGTGLNTEAF
TRBV18	TRBJ1-4	ASSPQGYNEKLF
TRBV5-6	TRBJ2-7	ASSLGFEQY
TRBV14	TRBJ1-2	ASSQDGAGGGYGYT
TRBV7-2	TRBJ2-1	ASSFRDTVDNEQF
TRBV2	TRBJ2-3	ASSVYGTGDYTQY
TRBV2	TRBJ2-7	ASSEQTPYEQY
TRBV28	TRBJ2-7	ATMLWDPYEQY
TRBV28	TRBJ1-4	ASLGGRGLATNEKLF
TRBV10-2	TRBJ1-1	ASILGTAYTEAF
TRBV7-2	TRBJ2-7	ASSLMGSGVVEQY
TRBV14	TRBJ1-1	ASSRGSNTEAF
TRBV11-2	TRBJ2-7	ASSRGQSQGYEQY
TRBV4-2	TRBJ1-1	ASSQASGASAEAF
TRBV11-2	TRBJ1-3	ASSRRRYSGNTIY
TRBV7-9	TRBJ1-4	ASSLGSGGGELF
TRBV6-1	TRBJ1-2	ATSRSGDYGYT
TRBV4-1	TRBJ1-6	ASSAAYNSPLH